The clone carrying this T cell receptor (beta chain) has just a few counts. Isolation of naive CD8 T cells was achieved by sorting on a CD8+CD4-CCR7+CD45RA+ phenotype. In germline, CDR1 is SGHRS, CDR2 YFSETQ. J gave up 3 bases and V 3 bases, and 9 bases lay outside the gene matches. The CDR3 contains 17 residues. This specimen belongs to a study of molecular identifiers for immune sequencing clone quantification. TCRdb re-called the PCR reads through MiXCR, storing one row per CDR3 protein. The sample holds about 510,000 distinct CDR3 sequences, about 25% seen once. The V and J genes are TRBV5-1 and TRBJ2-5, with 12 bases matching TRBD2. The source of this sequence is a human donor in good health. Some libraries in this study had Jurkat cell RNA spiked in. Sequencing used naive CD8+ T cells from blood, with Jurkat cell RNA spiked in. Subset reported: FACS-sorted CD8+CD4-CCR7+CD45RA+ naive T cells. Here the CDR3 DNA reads TGCGCCAGCAGCTCCTTAGGACTAGCGGGGCCGAAAGAGACCCAGTACTTC. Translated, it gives CASSSLGLAGPKETQYF.